The rows below give T cell receptor beta chains drawn from one sample of a study of T cell changes during pregnancy in multiple sclerosis. Assay: immunoSEQ multiplex PCR; the TCRdb copy retains only in-frame clones and omits some. Of about 92,000 clones listed, roughly 90% are singletons. The sample here was peripheral blood, taken in the first trimester of pregnancy. The receptors stem from a female donor with multiple sclerosis, enrolled in a pregnancy study. The CDR3 runs from the conserved cysteine through the conserved F or W. D genes are given only for firm matches. Clone size is given for some rows only: seen once, a few or many times, or a class if the clone is expanded.

TRBJ2-2 | TRBV7-6 | - | - | CASSLAGGVVTGELFF | TGTGCCAGCAGCTTAGCGGGGGGAGTAGTCACCGGGGAGCTGTTTTTT
TRBJ2-7 | TRBV5-4 | TRBD2 | - | CASSLGGGYEQYF | TGTGCCAGCAGCTTGGGGGGGGGCTACGAGCAGTACTTC
TRBJ1-1 | TRBV18 | - | - | CASSAVSTEAFF | TGTGCCAGCTCAGCAGTAAGCACTGAAGCTTTCTTT
TRBJ2-6 | TRBV7-2 | - | - | CASSRGSGANVLTF | TGTGCCAGCAGCCGCGGCTCTGGGGCCAACGTCCTGACTTTC
TRBJ2-1 | TRBV6-6 | - | - | CASSSPGKGNEQFF | TGTGCCAGCAGCTCGCCGGGAAAGGGTAATGAGCAGTTCTTC
TRBJ2-4 | TRBV30 | - | - | CGTGRTYLAKNIQYF | TGTGGAACAGGGAGAACCTACTTAGCCAAAAACATTCAGTACTTC
TRBJ1-5 | TRBV6-5 | - | - | CASSYGQGSNQPQHF | TGTGCCAGCAGTTACGGGCAGGGTAGCAATCAGCCCCAGCATTTT
TRBJ2-1 | TRBV7-2 | TRBD1 | - | CASSPLPGQGIHNEQFF | TGTGCCAGCAGCCCGCTACCGGGACAGGGCATCCACAATGAGCAGTTCTTC
TRBJ1-5 | TRBV2 | - | - | CASRERVYQPQHF | TGTGCCAGCAGGGAGAGGGTATATCAGCCCCAGCATTTT
TRBJ2-2 | TRBV18 | TRBD1 | - | CASSQDRVLAGYTGELFF | TGTGCCAGCTCCCAGGACAGGGTCCTGGCGGGGTACACCGGGGAGCTGTTTTTT
TRBJ2-3 | TRBV5-1 | TRBD1 | - | CASSFGQGNTDTQYF | TGCGCCAGCAGCTTTGGACAGGGAAACACAGATACGCAGTATTTT
TRBJ1-2 | TRBV2 | - | few | CASSEDRYGYTF | TGTGCCAGCAGTGAAGACAGATACGGCTACACCTTC
TRBJ2-7 | TRBV19 | TRBD1 | - | CASSSTDRGAYEQYF | TGTGCCAGTAGCTCCACGGACAGGGGGGCCTACGAGCAGTACTTC
TRBJ2-1 | TRBV18 | TRBD1 | once | CASSPSVNRGVGNEQFF | TGTGCCAGCTCACCGAGTGTTAACAGGGGAGTAGGCAATGAGCAGTTCTTC
TRBJ2-1 | TRBV19 | TRBD2 | - | CASSIDSAGASYNEQFF | TGTGCCAGTAGTATAGATTCGGCGGGAGCTAGCTACAATGAGCAGTTCTTC
TRBJ2-1 | TRBV7-8 | TRBD2 | - | CASSSGLAGTYNEQFF | TGTGCCAGCAGCTCGGGACTAGCGGGAACCTACAATGAGCAGTTCTTC
TRBJ2-3 | TRBV5-4 | TRBD2 | - | CASSLGTSGDTQYF | TGTGCCAGCAGCTTGGGGACTAGCGGAGATACGCAGTATTTT
TRBJ2-3 | TRBV7-6 | TRBD1 | - | CASSPYPRQGDLTQYF | TGTGCCAGCAGCCCCTATCCGAGACAGGGGGATTTGACGCAGTATTTT
TRBJ1-5 | TRBV27 | - | - | CASSFQGNQPQHF | TGTGCCAGCAGTTTTCAGGGTAATCAGCCCCAGCATTTT
TRBJ2-3 | TRBV5-1 | - | - | CASSLALDGTDTQYF | TGCGCCAGCAGCTTGGCCCTCGACGGGACAGATACGCAGTATTTT
TRBJ2-5 | TRBV27 | TRBD1 | - | CASSSGTGVTTQYF | TGTGCCAGCAGTTCCGGGACAGGGGTGACGACCCAGTACTTC
TRBJ1-3 | TRBV5-4 | - | - | CASSFRGAGNTIYF | TGTGCCAGCAGCTTCCGCGGGGCTGGAAACACCATATATTTT
TRBJ2-7 | TRBV7-9 | TRBD1 | - | CASSFGTVYEQYF | TGTGCCAGCAGCTTCGGGACAGTCTACGAGCAGTACTTC
TRBJ1-5 | TRBV6-5 | - | - | CASSRNRVWQPQHF | TGTGCCAGCAGCCGAAACAGGGTTTGGCAGCCCCAGCATTTT
TRBJ1-2 | TRBV28 | - | - | CASSRAGGRLYGYTF | TGTGCCAGCAGCCGGGCGGGAGGGCGGTTATATGGCTACACCTTC
TRBJ2-3 | TRBV5-4 | TRBD2 | - | CASSSRREAPDTQYF | TGTGCCAGCAGCTCCCGGCGGGAGGCCCCCGATACGCAGTATTTT
TRBJ2-1 | TRBV11-2 | - | once | CASSRRDWAYNEQFF | TGTGCCAGCAGCCGCCGAGACTGGGCCTACAATGAGCAGTTCTTC
TRBJ2-2 | TRBV5-4 | TRBD1 | - | CAIQTGSDAGELFF | TGTGCCATCCAGACAGGGTCGGACGCCGGGGAGCTGTTTTTT